The entry that follows covers one TCR beta chain sequence. Its antigen remains unidentified. This specimen belongs to a study of T cell responses to AZD1222 COVID-19 vaccine. TCRdb keeps only in-frame clones here, not all; method: immunoSEQ multiplex PCR. The table records about 130,000 clones, approximately 90% of them present only once. Study findings and constraints: With dominance at 160-218 and 743-854, vaccine-associated CD4 TCRs spanned spike. Most donors were white British and more were female, and clonal diversity was possibly underestimated. Only a handful of AZD1222 recipients, more than five in all, had baseline seropositivity. After the peak T cell response, and only then, were repertoires sampled.

Sequences were derived from peripheral blood, sampled 28 days after the second AZD1222 dose. This TCR came from an adult who received the AZD1222 COVID-19 vaccine.

The CDR3 nucleotides are TGTGCCAGCTCACCACCGGGGGGGCCGGACACTGAAGCTTTCTTT. This encodes CASSPPGGPDTEAFF. The V call is TRBV18, the J call TRBJ1-1; D is perhaps TRBD1 (6 bases). The CDR3 is made up of 15 amino acids. Trimming pared 0 bases from V and 3 bases from J, leaving 11 bases between. CDR1 is KGHSH, CDR2 LQKENI, per germline.